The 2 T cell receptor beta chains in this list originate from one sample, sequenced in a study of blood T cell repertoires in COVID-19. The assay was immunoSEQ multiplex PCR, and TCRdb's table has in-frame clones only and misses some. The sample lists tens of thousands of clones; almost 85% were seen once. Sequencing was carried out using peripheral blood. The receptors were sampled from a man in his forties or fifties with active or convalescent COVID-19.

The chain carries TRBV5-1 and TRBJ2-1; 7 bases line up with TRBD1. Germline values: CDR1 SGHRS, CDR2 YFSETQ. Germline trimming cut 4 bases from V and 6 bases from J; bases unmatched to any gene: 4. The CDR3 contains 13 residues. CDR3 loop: CASSLGGLNEQFF. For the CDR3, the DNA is TGCGCCAGCAGCCTAGGGGGCCTCAATGAGCAGTTCTTC. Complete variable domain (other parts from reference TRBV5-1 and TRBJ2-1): KAGVTQTPRYLIKTRGQQVTLSCSPISGHRSVSWYQQTPGQGLQFLFEYFSETQRNKGNFPGRFSGRQFSNSRSEMNVSTLELGDSALYLCASSLGGLNEQFFGPGTRLTVL.

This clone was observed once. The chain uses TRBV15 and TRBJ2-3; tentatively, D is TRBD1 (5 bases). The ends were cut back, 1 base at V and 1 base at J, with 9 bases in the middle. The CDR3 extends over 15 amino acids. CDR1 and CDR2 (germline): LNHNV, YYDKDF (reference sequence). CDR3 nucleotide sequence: TGTGCCACCAGCAGAGCCCAGGGCCGCACAGATACGCAGTATTTT. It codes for CATSRAQGRTDTQYF. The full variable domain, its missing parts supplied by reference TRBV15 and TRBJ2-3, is DAMVIQNPRYQVTQFGKPVTLSCSQTLNHNVMYWYQQKSSQAPKLLFHYYDKDFNNEADTPDNFQSRRPNTSFCFLDIRSPGLGDTAMYLCATSRAQGRTDTQYFGPGTRLTVL.